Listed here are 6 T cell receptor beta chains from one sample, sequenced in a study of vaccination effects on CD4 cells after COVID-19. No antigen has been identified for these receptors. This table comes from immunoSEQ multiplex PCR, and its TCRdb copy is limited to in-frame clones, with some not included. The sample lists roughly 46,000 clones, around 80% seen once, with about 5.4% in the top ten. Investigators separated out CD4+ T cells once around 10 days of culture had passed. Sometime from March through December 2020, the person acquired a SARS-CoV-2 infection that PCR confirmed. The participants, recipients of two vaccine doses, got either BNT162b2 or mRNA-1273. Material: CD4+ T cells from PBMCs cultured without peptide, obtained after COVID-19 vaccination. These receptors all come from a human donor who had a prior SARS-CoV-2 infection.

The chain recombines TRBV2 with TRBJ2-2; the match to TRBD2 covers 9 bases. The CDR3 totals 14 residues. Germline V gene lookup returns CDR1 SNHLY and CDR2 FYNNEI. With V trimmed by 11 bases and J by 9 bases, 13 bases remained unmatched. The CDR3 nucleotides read TGTGCCTCGGGAACCGAGCGGGGGGCCAGGGAGCTGTTTTTT. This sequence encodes CASGTERGARELFF.

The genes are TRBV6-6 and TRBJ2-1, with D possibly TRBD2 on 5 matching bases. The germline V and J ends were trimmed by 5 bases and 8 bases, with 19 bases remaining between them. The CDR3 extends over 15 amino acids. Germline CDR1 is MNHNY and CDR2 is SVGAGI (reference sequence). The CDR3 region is CASSLPVASEDEQFF. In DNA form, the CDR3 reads TGTGCCAGCAGTCTCCCGGTGGCCTCGGAGGATGAGCAGTTCTTC.

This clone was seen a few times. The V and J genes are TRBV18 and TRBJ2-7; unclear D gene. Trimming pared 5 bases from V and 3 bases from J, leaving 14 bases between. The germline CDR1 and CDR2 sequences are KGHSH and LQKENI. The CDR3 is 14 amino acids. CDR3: CASSESLMDYEQYF. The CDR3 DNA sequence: TGTGCCAGCTCAGAGAGCCTGATGGACTACGAGCAGTACTTC.

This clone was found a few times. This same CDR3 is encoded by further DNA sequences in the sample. The CDR3 loop reads CASSLQGSSYNSPLHF. The CDR3 region has the DNA TGCGCCAGCAGCCTGCAGGGAAGCTCCTATAATTCACCCCTCCACTTT. V is TRBV5-1 and J is TRBJ1-6; D possibly corresponds to TRBD1 (5 bases). The germline gives CDR1 SGHRS, CDR2 YFSETQ. There are 16 residues in the CDR3. Trimming cost V 4 bases and J 0 bases, with 11 bases left between them.

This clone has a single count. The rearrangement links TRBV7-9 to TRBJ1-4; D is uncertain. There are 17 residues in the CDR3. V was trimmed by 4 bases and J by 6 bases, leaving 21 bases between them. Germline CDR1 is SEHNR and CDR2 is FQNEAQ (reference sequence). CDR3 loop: CASSYRTLDLNHEKLFF. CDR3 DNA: TGTGCCAGCAGCTATAGAACTCTTGACTTAAACCATGAAAAACTGTTTTTT. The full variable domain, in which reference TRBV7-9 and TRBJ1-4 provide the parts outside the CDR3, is DTGVSQNPRHKITKRGQNVTFRCDPISEHNRLYWYRQTLGQGPEFLTYFQNEAQLEKSRLLSDRFSAERPKGSFSTLEIQRTEQGDSAMYLCASSYRTLDLNHEKLFFGSGTQLSVL.

CDR3 coding DNA: TGTGCCACCAGTGATCCAGGGACAGGACAGTCCTACGAGCAGTACTTC. Protein: CATSDPGTGQSYEQYF. This sequence joins TRBV24-1 and TRBJ2-7; 8 bases fit TRBD1. The V segment lost 3 bases and the J segment 1 base; nucleotides outside the gene matches: 7. Germline V gene data show CDR1 as KGHDR and CDR2 as SFDVKD. CDR3 size: 16 residues.